A selection of T cell receptor beta chains follows, all from one sample in a study of shared clonotypes between healthy human individuals. TCRdb's copy holds only in-frame clones and misses some; the assay was immunoSEQ multiplex PCR. The sample records over 2 million clones, 85% to 95% being singletons. Sequencing was done on a sample of naive CD4+ T cells sorted from blood. The receptors derive from a man aged 18 to 30 in good health. Both conserved end residues are part of each CDR3. The D gene is left open where the match is weak. Some rows have no size entry. The others give once, few or many, or a class for an expanded clone.

once	.	TRBJ2-3	TRBV5-1	TGCGCCAGCAGCTTGGCCTTAGGGGCCACAGATACGCAGTATTTT	CASSLALGATDTQYF
.	.	TRBJ2-7	TRBV6-9	TGTGCCAGCAGTTACGAAGGGGGCTACGAGCAGTACTTC	CASSYEGGYEQYF
once	.	TRBJ1-1	TRBV18	TGTGCCAGCTCACCACCTACCAGCATGATGAACACTGAAGCTTTCTTT	CASSPPTSMMNTEAFF
.	.	TRBJ1-3	TRBV6-5	TGTGCCAGCACCCAAGGTCGTGGAAACACCATATATTTT	CASTQGRGNTIYF
.	.	TRBJ1-2	TRBV20-1	TGCAGTGTCGATGGCTACACCTTC	CSVDGYTF
.	.	TRBJ2-6	TRBV10-1	TGCGGTTACCGGTGGGACACATTTTTTTCAGGGGCCAACGTCCTGACTTTC	CGYRWDTFFSGANVLTF
.	TRBD1	TRBJ2-2	TRBV11-2	TGTGCCAGCAGCTTCAGACAGGGCGCGAACACCGGGGAGCTGTTTTTT	CASSFRQGANTGELFF
.	TRBD1	TRBJ1-4	TRBV5-1	TGCGCCAGCATAGACAGGGGCGGGCTTGATGAAAAACTGTTTTTT	CASIDRGGLDEKLFF
once	.	TRBJ2-2	TRBV29-1	TGCAGCGCATTAACAGGGACTGACACCGGGGAGCTGTTTTTT	CSALTGTDTGELFF
.	.	TRBJ2-1	TRBV2	TGTGCCAGCGCTTATATCGTTACCTACAATGAGCAGTTCTTC	CASAYIVTYNEQFF
once	.	TRBJ2-5	TRBV28	TGTGCCAGCAGCTCCCCCGGGGGCAGGCTTTTGCAAGAGACCCAGTACTTC	CASSSPGGRLLQETQYF